This TCR beta chain was documented in a study of beta chain features in type 1 diabetes. For the study at large: Cells sorted and examined across all samples totaled approximately 100 million.

Expressed TCRB transcripts were sequenced, since all the RNA that had been isolated was reverse transcribed. The method was immunoSEQ multiplex PCR; TCRdb's version includes in-frame clones alone and lacks a portion of them. The sample yields just over 450,000 clones, roughly 30% seen once. Study outcomes and limitations: Cells expressing TCR highly could be over-represented by cDNA sequencing. Moderately but significantly shorter TCRB CDR3s were found in Type 1 diabetes patients in all four CD4+ subsets.

This clone appeared a few times. Its antigen remains unidentified. This receptor was taken from a man aged 18 to 29 in good health. The sequencing sample was made of naive CD4+ T cells from blood.

CDR3 loop: CASSPTGWVDEQFF. The DNA of the CDR3 is TGTGCCAGCAGCCCAACAGGGTGGGTAGATGAGCAGTTCTTC. The V call is TRBV9, the J call TRBJ2-1; possibly TRBD1 for D (6 bases). The CDR3 sequence is 14 residues long. The germline V gene encodes CDR1 SGDLS and CDR2 YYNGEE. Trimming removed 4 bases from V and 8 bases from J, with 16 bases in between.